Given below is one TCR beta chain in context. Its antigen is undetermined. One junction end disagrees with the germline gene, perhaps due to a read error. This sample was included in a study of T cell repertoires in cytomegalovirus infection. About the research overall: The authors used CMV epitopes that were HLA-C-restricted (recently identified) and HLA-B-restricted (well studied). Through public TCR beta signatures, both CMV infection and matching HLA type were indicated. Overall study results and limits: Dominating the ex vivo response were HLA-C-restricted CMV-specific TCR beta clonotypes.

One entry per CDR3 protein results from TCRdb running MiXCR on the reads. The profile covers approximately 770,000 distinct CDR3 sequences, with about 27% appearing a single time and roughly 13% taken by the ten largest. Looked up from germline, CDR1 is MNHNY and CDR2 is SVGAGI (reference sequence). This CDR3 has 13 residues. The sequence was obtained from a human donor in good health (CMV status not recorded). Some clones in this sample may be carry-over from other donors' samples. The source material was cultured CD8+ T cells from PBMCs, sampled from culture after CMV antigen stimulation. V usage is TRBV6-6 and J usage is TRBJ2-7, with D hard to call. The CDR3 bases are TGTGCCAGCAGTTGGGCAGCCTCCTCCGAGCAGTACTTC. It specifies CASSWAASSEQYF.